The 27 T cell receptor beta chains below all came from one sample that was sequenced in a study of blood T cells in healthy people across ages. With a J-beta primer mix and a sample-barcoded 5' primer, a second PCR ran roughly 6 to 12 cycles. TCRdb used MiXCR to reprocess the 5' RACE reads, holding one entry per CDR3 protein. In the table there are about 580,000 distinct CDR3 sequences, around 50% of which are singletons. The sequenced sample was blood. These receptors were collected from a man older than 75 in good health.

The V and J genes are TRBV5-1 and TRBJ2-1; 7 positions agree with TRBD1. Germline values: CDR1 SGHRS, CDR2 YFSETQ. This CDR3 spans 15 amino acids. The V segment lost 3 bases and the J segment 4 bases; nucleotides outside the gene matches: 7. DNA of the CDR3: TGCGCCAGCAGCTCCCGGGACAGATTTTACAATGAGCAGTTCTTC. It specifies CASSSRDRFYNEQFF.

The chain recombines TRBV20-1 with TRBJ1-2, with TRBD1 as a possible D gene (6 bases). V lost 5 bases, J lost 1 base, and 14 bases lay in between. The CDR3 totals 14 residues. Germline CDR1 and CDR2: DFQATT and SNEGSKA (reference sequence). DNA for the CDR3: TGCAGTGCTGGGGGGGGCAGGGGTAACTATGGCTACACCTTC. Its protein product is CSAGGGRGNYGYTF.

There are a few counts of this clonotype. The rearrangement joins TRBV20-1 to TRBJ2-1; 7 positions agree with TRBD1. The CDR3 contains 13 residues. The V segment lost 5 bases and the J segment 8 bases; nucleotides outside the gene matches: 9. CDR1 and CDR2 (germline): DFQATT, SNEGSKA (reference sequence). The CDR3 coding sequence is TGCAGTGCTCCCCGACAGGGTGTGGATGAGCAGTTCTTC. It specifies CSAPRQGVDEQFF.

This clonotype was picked up a small number of times. The V call is TRBV7-2, the J call TRBJ1-2; D is unclear. The CDR3 has 13 residues. The V gene lost 0 bases and the J gene lost 4 bases, with 6 bases spanning the gap. CDR1 and CDR2 from the germline V gene are SGHTA and FQGNSA. This CDR3 is CASSLAVSYGYTF. The CDR3 DNA reads TGTGCCAGCAGCTTAGCAGTAAGCTATGGCTACACCTTC.

The chain links TRBV11-1 to TRBJ1-6; no definite D call. This CDR3 region has 15 residues. Germline CDR1 is SGHAT and CDR2 is FQDESV (reference sequence). V shed 1 base and J shed 6 bases, with 10 bases lying between them. The DNA for the CDR3 is TGTGCCAGCAGCTTAGATACGGCCGTTAATTCACCCCTCCACTTT. Its translation: CASSLDTAVNSPLHF.

This rearrangement joins TRBV10-3 to TRBJ2-3; possibly TRBD1 or TRBD2 for D (6 bases each). The CDR3 sequence is 15 residues long. The V gene lost 0 bases and the J gene lost 5 bases, with 12 bases spanning the gap. Germline CDR1 reads ENHRY; CDR2 reads SYGVKD. CDR3 bases: TGTGCCATCAGTGAGTCCGGCAGGGGAGGAGATACGCAGTATTTT. Translating gives CAISESGRGGDTQYF.

The chain joins TRBV20-1 to TRBJ2-3, with 8 positions matching TRBD2. V was pared by 6 bases and J by 2 bases, with 7 bases of the junction left unmatched. This CDR3 contains 14 residues. Germline V gene data show CDR1 as DFQATT and CDR2 as SNEGSKA (reference sequence). CDR3: CSALGTRNTDTQYF. The CDR3, as DNA: TGCAGTGCCCTTGGGACTAGAAACACAGATACGCAGTATTTT.

The J gene is TRBJ2-1, the V gene TRBV11-1; TRBD2 matches 7 bases. Trimming cost V 1 base and J 7 bases; bases outside gene matches: 7. The germline V gene encodes CDR1 SGHAT and CDR2 FQDESV (reference sequence). The CDR3 is 15 amino acids. In DNA, the CDR3 is TGTGCCAGCAGCTTAGAGCGGACCGGGGGGAATGAGCAGTTCTTC. Translation gives CASSLERTGGNEQFF.

In this sample, this clonotype turned up a few times. This chain joins TRBV7-2 and TRBJ1-3; D gene unclear. Germline lookup yields CDR1 SGHTA and CDR2 FQGNSA. V was cut by 2 bases and J by 0 bases, with 8 bases left in between. The CDR3 is 15 residues long. Here the CDR3 reads CASSLFGSSGNTIYF. CDR3 nucleotides: TGTGCCAGCAGCTTATTTGGCAGCTCTGGAAACACCATATATTTT.

In its sample, this clonotype was seen many times. This chain joins TRBV5-1 and TRBJ2-5; 8 bases map to TRBD2. The germline V gene encodes CDR1 SGHRS and CDR2 YFSETQ. This CDR3 is built from 14 residues. V lost 4 bases to trimming and J lost 5 bases; unmatched junction nucleotides: 7. DNA for the CDR3: TGCGCCAGCAGCCCCCGTACTAGCGGCGAGACCCAGTACTTC. Its translation: CASSPRTSGETQYF.

This chain joins TRBV20-1 and TRBJ2-5; TRBD2 matches at 10 bases. Germline CDR1 reads DFQATT; CDR2 reads SNEGSKA (reference sequence). The CDR3 is made up of 14 amino acids. V was pared by 5 bases and J by 11 bases, with 14 bases of the junction left unmatched. The CDR3 DNA is TGCAGTGCTGGGGGACTAGCGCACTACAATGAGCAGTACTTC. Its protein is CSAGGLAHYNEQYF.

This clonotype has only a few counts. V usage is TRBV20-1 and J usage is TRBJ2-1; TRBD2 is a possible D gene (6 bases). The CDR3 spans 14 residues. The V and J ends lost 3 bases and 3 bases respectively, with 12 bases between them. The germline V gene encodes CDR1 DFQATT and CDR2 SNEGSKA (reference sequence). The CDR3 sequence: CSASIGLLYNEQFF. The CDR3 nucleotides are TGCAGTGCTAGTATAGGACTACTCTACAATGAGCAGTTCTTC.

The V and J genes are TRBV29-1 and TRBJ2-3; no reliable D call. Looked up from germline, CDR1 is SQVTM and CDR2 is ANQGSEA. This CDR3 has 17 residues. Trimming pared 0 bases from V and 2 bases from J, leaving 18 bases between. The CDR3 spells CSVEEPADLYTTDTQYF. Here the CDR3 DNA reads TGCAGCGTTGAAGAACCCGCAGACTTGTACACCACAGATACGCAGTATTTT.

The chain couples TRBV20-1 to TRBJ2-7, with 7 nucleotides matching TRBD2. This CDR3 is 14 amino acids long. Unmatched junction bases numbered 6, after V lost 3 bases and J lost 1 base. From germline, CDR1 is DFQATT and CDR2 SNEGSKA (reference sequence). In DNA form, the CDR3 reads TGCAGTGCTAGGCCCAGCGGGGCTTCCTACGAGCAGTACTTC. Protein product: CSARPSGASYEQYF.

The chain is built from TRBV12-3 or TRBV12-4 and TRBJ2-1; D possibly uses TRBD1 or TRBD2 (6 bases each). The CDR3 extends over 16 amino acids. V was shortened by 0 bases and J by 2 bases, with 11 bases between the two germline ends. The CDR3 DNA sequence: TGTGCCAGCAGTTTAGCTGTGGGGGGCACCTACAATGAGCAGTTCTTC. It specifies CASSLAVGGTYNEQFF.

J is TRBJ1-1 and V is TRBV7-8; perhaps TRBD1 as D (5 bases). CDR1 is SGHVS and CDR2 is FQNEAQ in the germline V gene. Deletions cut 6 bases from V and 10 bases from J, with 33 bases between. CDR3 length: 18 residues. The CDR3 loop is CASRSSPARRALIHRAFF. CDR3 bases: TGTGCCAGCAGATCATCCCCCGCCCGCAGGGCTTTAATACATAGAGCTTTCTTT.

This clonotype was found a few times. This chain joins TRBV7-2 and TRBJ2-3; TRBD2 matches at 15 bases. CDR1 and CDR2 (germline): SGHTA, FQGNSA. There are 18 residues in the CDR3. V was clipped by 1 base and J by 3 bases; unmatched bases: 5. The CDR3 region is CASSLVGLAGGVTDTQYF. Written as DNA, the CDR3 is TGTGCCAGCAGCTTAGTGGGACTAGCGGGGGGTGTGACAGATACGCAGTATTTT.

This sequence joins TRBV27 and TRBJ2-1; 9 bases agree with TRBD1. V lost 7 bases, J lost 8 bases, and 9 bases stayed unmatched. CDR1 is MNHEY, CDR2 SMNVEV, per germline (reference sequence). The CDR3 has 14 amino acids. This CDR3 reads CASKRQGGKDEQFF. CDR3 DNA: TGTGCCAGCAAGAGACAGGGGGGAAAGGATGAGCAGTTCTTC.

This chain links TRBV5-6 with TRBJ2-7; the D is unclear. Germline assignment: CDR1 SGHDT and CDR2 YYEEEE. The CDR3 has 14 residues. V gave up 3 bases and J gave up 2 bases, with 12 bases separating them. In nucleotides, the CDR3 is TGTGCCAGCAGCTACCGACCTTCCCCCTACGAGCAGTACTTC. This sequence encodes CASSYRPSPYEQYF. Complete variable domain (other parts from reference TRBV5-6 and TRBJ2-7): DAGVTQSPTHLIKTRGQQVTLRCSPKSGHDTVSWYQQALGQGPQFIFQYYEEEERQRGNFPDRFSGHQFPNYSSELNVNALLLGDSALYLCASSYRPSPYEQYFGPGTRLTVT.

The sample holds a few counts of this clonotype. This sequence joins TRBV29-1 and TRBJ2-3, with D unresolved. The V gene's germline CDR1 is SQVTM and CDR2 ANQGSEA. The CDR3 runs 13 residues. The V end lost 6 bases, the J end lost 2 bases, and 12 bases lay between the germline ends. The CDR3 nucleotides read TGCAGCGTCTTCGGCGGCGTCACAGATACGCAGTATTTT. Translating gives CSVFGGVTDTQYF.

The V and J genes are TRBV12-3 or TRBV12-4 and TRBJ1-2; TRBD1 agrees at 7 bases. CDR3 length equals 14 residues. Trimming at V came to 5 bases and at J to 7 bases, leaving 10 bases not matched to a gene. CDR3 DNA sequence: TGTGCCAGCAGTCCCGGACAGGCGCGAGGTGGCTACACCTTC. Translated: CASSPGQARGGYTF.

This clonotype was detected many times. V gene TRBV7-9 combines with J gene TRBJ2-3, with 9 nucleotides matching TRBD2. Germline V gene data show CDR1 as SEHNR and CDR2 as FQNEAQ (reference sequence). After removal of 0 bases from V and 3 bases from J, the junction contained 4 bases not matched to a gene. This CDR3 comprises 16 residues. CDR3: CASSLAGTSNTDTQYF. The CDR3 nucleotides read TGTGCCAGCAGCTTAGCAGGGACTAGCAATACAGATACGCAGTATTTT.

This rearrangement joins TRBV4-3 to TRBJ2-1; D is possibly TRBD2 (6 bases). The V end lost 0 bases, the J end lost 7 bases, and 19 bases lay between the germline ends. This CDR3 contains 17 residues. Germline CDR1 reads LGHNA; CDR2 reads YSLEER. Written as DNA, the CDR3 is TGCGCCAGCAGCCAAGATGTAGCGTGGCTAGCGTCTAATGAGCAGTTCTTC. Protein sequence: CASSQDVAWLASNEQFF.

The genes are TRBV7-2 and TRBJ1-4; D ambiguous. CDR1 and CDR2 from the germline V gene are SGHTA and FQGNSA. This CDR3 comprises 16 residues. Trimming took off 0 bases at V and 5 bases at J, with 13 bases between the two ends. CDR3 nucleotides: TGTGCCAGCAGCTTAGCCCCACAGAATACCAATGAAAAACTGTTTTTT. It translates to CASSLAPQNTNEKLFF.

Remarks on this clonotype: It may be a read error: a sequence one base away is much more abundant. The chain employs TRBV6-6 and TRBJ2-1, with TRBD2 matching 7 bases. Gene TRBJ2-7 matches the end of the DNA better, so the J call may be wrong. The CDR3 runs 14 residues. Looked up from germline, CDR1 is MNHNY and CDR2 is SVGAGI (reference sequence). CDR3 amino acids: CASSYFSGNNEQYF. The DNA for the CDR3 is TGTGCCAGCAGTTACTTCAGCGGGAACAATGAGCAGTACTTC.

CDR3 residues: CASSYGRSSTDTQYF. The CDR3 DNA is TGTGCCAGCAGCTATGGACGGAGTTCCACAGATACGCAGTATTTT. The V and J genes are TRBV7-3 and TRBJ2-3; the D is unclear. The CDR3 loop spans 15 amino acids. With 4 bases removed from V and 2 bases from J, the gap between germline ends came to 13 bases. Germline CDR1 reads SGHTA; CDR2 reads FQGTGA.

The chain recombines TRBV3-1 with TRBJ2-7; D gene unclear. With the DNA end fitting TRBJ2-5 better, the J assignment may be wrong. The germline CDR1 and CDR2 sequences are LGHDT and YNNKEL (reference sequence). The CDR3 is 15 residues long. As DNA, the CDR3 is TGTGCCAGCAGCCAAGATCTCGCAGGTCTTGTGACCCAGTACTTC. Protein: CASSQDLAGLVTQYF.